One sample yielded the 3 T cell receptor beta chains listed below, sequenced in a study of blood T cell repertoires in COVID-19. Data came from immunoSEQ multiplex PCR; TCRdb stores just in-frame clones and leaves some out. The sample consists of 70,000 or so clones, roughly 79% of them appearing once. The specimen sequenced was peripheral blood. The receptor set was obtained from a man between 65 and 85 years old with acute or convalescent COVID-19.

The gene calls are TRBV10-3 and TRBJ2-1; TRBD1 aligns across 7 bases. Germline loops: CDR1 ENHRY, CDR2 SYGVKD. This CDR3 region has 15 residues. V trimming: 3 bases; J trimming: 0 bases; junction bases outside the gene matches: 2. This chain's CDR3 is CAISDSGGSYNEQFF. CDR3 DNA: TGTGCCATCAGTGATTCAGGGGGCTCCTACAATGAGCAGTTCTTC.

J is TRBJ2-7 and V is TRBV29-1, with 7 bases fitting TRBD1. CDR3 length equals 11 residues. J lost 7 bases, V lost 4 bases, and 4 bases had no gene match. Per germline, CDR1 SQVTM and CDR2 ANQGSEA. In DNA form, the CDR3 reads TGCAGCGTTGTAACAGGGGTTGAGCAGTACTTC. Its protein product is CSVVTGVEQYF.

The V call is TRBV5-1, the J call TRBJ2-2; 9 bases fit TRBD1. V was pared by 1 base and J by 7 bases, with 5 bases of the junction left unmatched. The CDR3 sequence is 15 residues long. CDR1 is SGHRS, CDR2 YFSETQ, per germline. The CDR3 spells CASSLRTGANGELFF. The DNA for the CDR3 is TGCGCCAGCAGCTTGCGGACAGGGGCGAACGGGGAGCTGTTTTTT. Complete variable domain (other parts from reference TRBV5-1 and TRBJ2-2): KAGVTQTPRYLIKTRGQQVTLSCSPISGHRSVSWYQQTPGQGLQFLFEYFSETQRNKGNFPGRFSGRQFSNSRSEMNVSTLELGDSALYLCASSLRTGANGELFFGEGSRLTVL.